These 3 T cell receptor beta chains were sequenced from one sample in a study of tissue T cells after allogeneic stem cell transplantation. Measured with immunoSEQ multiplex PCR; TCRdb has only the in-frame clones, and not every one. Of about 6,600 clones in the sample, around 47% are singletons; the top ten hold roughly 8%. Time point given: mouse harvest day 7 after allogeneic transplant. Tail vein injection delivered 10^7 T-cell-depleted bone marrow cells and 10^6 splenic CD5+ T cells. Sequenced material: lymph node tissue. Receptors were obtained from a female BALB/c mouse given C57BL/6 T cells with graft-versus-host disease after an allogeneic hematopoietic cell transplant.

With regard to this clone: Here the gene names and germline are mouse. Read sequence stops 1 residue before the CDR3 end, and the germline J gene provides the missing end. The chain links TRBV26 to TRBJ2-7, with TRBD2 matching 14 bases. This CDR3 is built from 16 residues. In germline, CDR1 is KGHPV, CDR2 FQNQEV (reference sequence). Germline trimming cut 5 bases from V and 4 bases from J; bases unmatched to any gene: 7. The CDR3 loop is CASSAPGLGGRYEQYF. CDR3 bases read: TGTGCCAGCAGTGCTCCGGGACTGGGGGGGCGTTATGAACAGTAC.

Remarks on this clone: Gene names are mouse gene names. The CDR3 goes on 1 residue after the read ends, and that part is filled in from the germline J gene. The chain joins TRBV1 to TRBJ1-1, with 7 positions matching TRBD1. The CDR3 spans 14 residues. V lost 1 base, J lost 4 bases, and 3 bases stayed unmatched. Germline values: CDR1 NSQYPW, CDR2 LRSPGD (reference sequence). The covered CDR3 bases are TGCACCTGCAGTGCAGTGGCAGGGGGCACAGAAGTCTTC. It specifies CTCSAVAGGTEVF. The entire CDR3 sequence reads CTCSAVAGGTEVFF.

In this sample, this clone turned up a few times. Mouse names are used for the genes. Read coverage stops 1 residue before the CDR3 terminus; the germline J gene supplies the remainder. The genes are TRBV13-2 and TRBJ2-3, with 9 bases identical to TRBD2. J was trimmed by 0 bases and V by 1 base; bases with no gene match: 3. The CDR3 runs to 16 residues. CDR1 is NNHNN, CDR2 SYGAGS, per germline (reference sequence). This CDR3 is CASGDWTGASAETLYF. The part of the CDR3 DNA that was read is TGTGCCAGCGGTGATTGGACTGGGGCCAGTGCAGAAACGCTGTAT.